This T cell receptor beta chain was sequenced for a study of PD-1 blockade in classical Hodgkin lymphoma. Study-level findings and limits: According to reports, newly diagnosed patients had lower baseline TCR diversity than healthy donors, and relapsed/refractory patients had lower baseline TCR diversity still. With respect to the repertoire differences, their causes, possibly disease activity or prior therapy, remain undefined.

Note on this clone: Its target is not known.

CDR3 length equals 13 residues. Germline V gives CDR1 SNHLY, CDR2 FYNNEI. Trimming stripped 5 bases from V and 4 bases from J, with 11 bases between. The table came from immunoSEQ multiplex PCR; TCRdb's copy has only in-frame clones and leaves some out. The sample includes about 32,000 clones, around 89% of them seen just once. Time point described: newly diagnosed, previously untreated cHL patient sample. Isolation of CD4+ T cells from thawed PBMCs was performed by magnetic negative selection. Material: CD4+ T cells from blood. V usage is TRBV2 and J usage is TRBJ1-2; D call uncertain. The clonotype was recovered from a human donor with classical Hodgkin lymphoma. CDR3 coding DNA: TGTGCCAGCAGTTCAGAGGATCTCTATGGCTACACCTTC. Its translation is CASSSEDLYGYTF.